This T cell receptor beta chain was sequenced in a study of cytomegalovirus exposure and HLA in healthy donors. V shed 5 bases and J shed 0 bases, with 11 bases lying between them. The CDR3 extends over 15 amino acids. Germline loops: CDR1 SGHTA, CDR2 FQGTGA. Study-wide findings and caveats: Presence/absence analyses treated sequencing depth as roughly uniform across donors.

Primers: 60 Vbeta forward and 13 Jbeta reverse. Sequenced by immunoSEQ multiplex PCR; TCRdb stores in-frame clones only, minus some. The data show hundreds of thousands of clones, more than 60% seen once. As to this clone: The target antigen is unknown.

Sequenced: PBMCs. The source is a girl aged 2-15 years in good health and CMV-seronegative. The chain has TRBV7-3 and TRBJ2-1; D perhaps matches TRBD2 (5 bases). For the CDR3, the DNA is TGTGCCAGCAGCCCAAACCGGGACTCCTACAATGAGCAGTTCTTC. Its protein is CASSPNRDSYNEQFF. Drawing the rest from reference TRBV7-3 and TRBJ2-1, the complete variable domain is GAGVSQTPSNKVTEKGKYVELRCDPISGHTALYWYRQSLGQGPEFLIYFQGTGAADDSGLPNDRFFAVRPEGSVSTLKIQRTERGDSAVYLCASSPNRDSYNEQFFGPGTRLTVL.